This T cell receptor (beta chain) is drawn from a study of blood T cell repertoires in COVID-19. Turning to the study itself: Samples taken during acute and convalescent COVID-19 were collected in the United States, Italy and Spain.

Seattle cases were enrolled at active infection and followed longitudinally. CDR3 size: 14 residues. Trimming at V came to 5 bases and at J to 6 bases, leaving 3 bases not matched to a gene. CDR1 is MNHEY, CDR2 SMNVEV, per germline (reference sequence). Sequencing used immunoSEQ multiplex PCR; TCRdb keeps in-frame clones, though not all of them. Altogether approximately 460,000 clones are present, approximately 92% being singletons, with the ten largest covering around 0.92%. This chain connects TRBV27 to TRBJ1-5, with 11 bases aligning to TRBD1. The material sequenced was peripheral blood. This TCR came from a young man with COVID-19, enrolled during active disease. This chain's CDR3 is CASSGTGGGQPQHF. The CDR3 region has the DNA TGTGCCAGCAGTGGGACAGGGGGGGGTCAGCCCCAGCATTTT.